The 9 T cell receptor beta chains in this list originate from one sample, sequenced in a study of CD8+ T cells in alopecia areata. Stated treatment: oral pan-JAK inhibitor, 5-10 mg twice daily. RNA extraction and reverse transcription yielded cDNA as sequencing template. TCRdb's copy holds only in-frame clones and misses some; the assay was immunoSEQ multiplex PCR. The sample carries under 110,000 clones, about 60% recorded once. Specimen: CD8+ T cells sorted from blood, collected between weeks 55 and 65, from a patient treated with tofacitinib. The receptors come from a human donor with alopecia areata.

The V gene is TRBV25-1, the J gene TRBJ1-2; no firm D call. V lost 4 bases to trimming and J lost 3 bases, with 6 bases between them. The CDR3 contains 12 residues. Germline assignment: CDR1 MGHDK and CDR2 SYGVNS. The CDR3: CASSVWDYGYTF. Here the CDR3 DNA reads TGTGCCAGCAGTGTATGGGACTATGGCTACACCTTC.

This rearrangement joins TRBV6-5 to TRBJ2-1, with a tentative D call TRBD2 (6 bases). Germline V gene sequence: CDR1 MNHEY, CDR2 SVGAGI. The CDR3 spans 15 residues. Trimming shortened V by 8 bases and J by 10 bases, and 24 bases separated the two germline ends. CDR3: CASRSGAEVRGEQFF. For the CDR3, the DNA is TGTGCCAGCCGTAGCGGTGCGGAGGTGCGGGGCGAGCAGTTCTTC.

This rearrangement joins TRBV2 to TRBJ2-5; 8 bases line up with TRBD2. J lost 4 bases, V lost 4 bases, and 5 bases had no gene match. CDR1 SNHLY and CDR2 FYNNEI come from the germline V gene. The CDR3 covers 14 residues. CDR3 DNA: TGTGCCAGCAGTGGGATAGCGGGGTTAGAGACCCAGTACTTC. Residues: CASSGIAGLETQYF.

This clone has a handful of counts. The rearrangement uses TRBV7-9 and TRBJ2-3; D gene uncertain. This CDR3 spans 12 amino acids. V lost 11 bases and J lost 1, with 10 bases in between. Per the germline V gene, CDR1 is SEHNR and CDR2 is FQNEAQ (reference sequence). CDR3 bases: TGTGCCGGAAGTGGTGGCACAGATACGCAGTATTTT. Its translation is CAGSGGTDTQYF.

The rearrangement links TRBV14 to TRBJ2-2, with 8 bases that match TRBD1. This CDR3 is built from 16 residues. Losses at the gene ends were 0 bases for V and 4 bases for J; bases not matched to a gene: 4. Germline loops: CDR1 SGHDN, CDR2 FVKESK. CDR3 DNA: TGTGCCAGCAGCCAAGACAGGGGGCGCAGCACCGGGGAGCTGTTTTTT. Encoded protein: CASSQDRGRSTGELFF. The variable domain in full, with the rest retrieved from reference TRBV14 and TRBJ2-2, is EAGVTQFPSHSVIEKGQTVTLRCDPISGHDNLYWYRRVMGKEIKFLLHFVKESKQDESGMPNNRFLAERTGGTYSTLKVQPAELEDSGVYFCASSQDRGRSTGELFFGEGSRLTVL.

V is TRBV29-1 and J is TRBJ2-2, with 9 bases aligning to TRBD1. V was pared by 4 bases and J by 6 bases, with 3 bases of the junction left unmatched. CDR3 length: 13 amino acids. The germline CDR1 and CDR2 sequences are SQVTM and ANQGSEA. In DNA, the CDR3 is TGCAGCGTTGTAGGGGACAGGGCCGGGGAGCTGTTTTTT. This codes for CSVVGDRAGELFF.

V usage is TRBV14 and J usage is TRBJ1-2; D unresolved. The CDR3 sequence is 15 residues long. Germline V lookup: CDR1 SGHDN, CDR2 FVKESK. Trimming shortened V by 2 bases and J by 3 bases, and 13 bases separated the two germline ends. The CDR3 region has the DNA TGTGCCAGCAGCCAAATCGGACCTTTCCACTATGGCTACACCTTC. Amino acid sequence: CASSQIGPFHYGYTF.

This clone was seen a single time. The chain recombines TRBV14 with TRBJ1-2, with D possibly being TRBD1 (5 bases). V lost 0 bases and J 4 bases, leaving 18 bases between the germline ends. Germline CDR1 SGHDN, CDR2 FVKESK. The CDR3 length is 17 residues. In DNA form, the CDR3 reads TGTGCCAGCAGCCAAGAGGCCGCCGGGGGGTCTTCCTATGGCTACACCTTC. It translates to CASSQEAAGGSSYGYTF.

The chain has TRBV4-1 and TRBJ1-1; D call uncertain. The V gene lost 0 bases and the J gene lost 6 bases, with 8 bases spanning the gap. Germline V gives CDR1 MGHRA, CDR2 YSYEKL. This CDR3 is built from 13 residues. CDR3 loop: CASSQEGAAEAFF. As DNA, the CDR3 is TGCGCCAGCAGCCAAGAGGGAGCGGCTGAAGCTTTCTTT.